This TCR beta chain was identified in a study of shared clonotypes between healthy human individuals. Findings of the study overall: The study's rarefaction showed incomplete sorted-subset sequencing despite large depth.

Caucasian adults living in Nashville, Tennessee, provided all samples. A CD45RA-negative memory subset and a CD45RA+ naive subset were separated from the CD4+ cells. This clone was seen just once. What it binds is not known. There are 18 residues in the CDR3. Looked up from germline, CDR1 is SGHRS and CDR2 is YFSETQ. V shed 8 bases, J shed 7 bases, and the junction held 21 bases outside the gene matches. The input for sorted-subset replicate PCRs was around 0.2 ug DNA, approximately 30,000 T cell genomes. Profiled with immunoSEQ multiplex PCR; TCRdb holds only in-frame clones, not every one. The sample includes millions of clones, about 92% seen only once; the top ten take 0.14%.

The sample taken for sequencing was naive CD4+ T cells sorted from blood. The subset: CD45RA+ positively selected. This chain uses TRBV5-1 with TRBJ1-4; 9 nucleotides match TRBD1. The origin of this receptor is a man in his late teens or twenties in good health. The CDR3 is CASPGLRVDRGWVEKLFF. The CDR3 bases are TGCGCCAGTCCGGGCCTTCGAGTTGACAGGGGGTGGGTTGAAAAACTGTTTTTT.